The entry below gives a single T cell receptor (beta chain) sequence along with its context. This sample is part of a study of blood T cell repertoires in COVID-19. The CDR3 extends over 14 amino acids. CDR1 and CDR2 (germline): SGHKS, YYEKEE (reference sequence). V was clipped by 2 bases and J by 10 bases; unmatched bases: 5. Sequencing was performed with immunoSEQ multiplex PCR; in TCRdb, only in-frame clones are kept and a portion is missing. The data show hundreds of thousands of clones, with around 85% seen just once and 2% to 3% held by the top ten. Study members were between about 18 and 100 years old and lived in 24 US regions.

The receptor comes from a woman in her fifties or sixties who had recovered from COVID-19. Material for sequencing was PBMCs or T cells enriched from blood (not recorded which). The J gene is TRBJ1-6, the V gene TRBV5-5; 8 bases align to TRBD1. The CDR3 DNA is TGTGCCAGCAGCTTAGACAGGGGACCCTCACCCCTCCACTTT. Its protein product is CASSLDRGPSPLHF.